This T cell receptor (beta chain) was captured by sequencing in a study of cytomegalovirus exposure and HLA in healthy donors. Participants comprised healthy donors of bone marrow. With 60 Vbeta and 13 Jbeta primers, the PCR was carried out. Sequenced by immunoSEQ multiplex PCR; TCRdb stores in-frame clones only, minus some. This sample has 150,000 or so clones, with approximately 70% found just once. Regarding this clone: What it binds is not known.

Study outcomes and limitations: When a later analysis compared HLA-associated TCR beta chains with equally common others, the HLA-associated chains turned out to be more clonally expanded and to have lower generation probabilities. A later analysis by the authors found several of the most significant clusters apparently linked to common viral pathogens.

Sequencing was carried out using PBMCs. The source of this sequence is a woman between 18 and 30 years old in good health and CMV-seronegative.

CDR3 amino acids: CAIRGGQGEETQYF. CDR3 coding DNA: TGTGCCATCAGGGGGGGACAGGGAGAAGAGACCCAGTACTTC. This chain uses TRBV10-3 with TRBJ2-5, with 9 bases identical to TRBD1. The CDR3 is made up of 14 amino acids. Germline CDR1 reads ENHRY; CDR2 reads SYGVKD. The J segment lost 3 bases and the V segment lost 6 bases, leaving 5 bases of the junction unmatched.